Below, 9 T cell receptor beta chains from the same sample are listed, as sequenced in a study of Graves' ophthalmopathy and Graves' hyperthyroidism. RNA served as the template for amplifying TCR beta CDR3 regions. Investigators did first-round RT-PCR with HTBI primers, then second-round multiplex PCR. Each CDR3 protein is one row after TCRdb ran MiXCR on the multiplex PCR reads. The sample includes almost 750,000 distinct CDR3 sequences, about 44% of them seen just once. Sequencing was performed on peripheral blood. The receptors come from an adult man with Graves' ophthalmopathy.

The DNA for the CDR3 is TGTGCCACTAAGGAAGGGGTAGACTACGAGCAGTACTTC. Translation gives CATKEGVDYEQYF. The chain joins TRBV19 to TRBJ2-5; tentatively, D is TRBD1 (5 bases). TRBJ2-7 explains the end of the DNA better; the J call may be wrong. The CDR3 contains 13 residues. In germline, CDR1 is LNHDA, CDR2 SQIVND (reference sequence).

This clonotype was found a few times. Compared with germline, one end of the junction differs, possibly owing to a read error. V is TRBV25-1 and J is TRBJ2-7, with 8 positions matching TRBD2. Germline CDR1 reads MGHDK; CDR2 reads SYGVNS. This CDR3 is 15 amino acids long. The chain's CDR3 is CAGSASVGRASEQYF. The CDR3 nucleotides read TGTGCCGGCAGTGCGTCTGTCGGGAGGGCCAGCGAGCAGTACTTC.

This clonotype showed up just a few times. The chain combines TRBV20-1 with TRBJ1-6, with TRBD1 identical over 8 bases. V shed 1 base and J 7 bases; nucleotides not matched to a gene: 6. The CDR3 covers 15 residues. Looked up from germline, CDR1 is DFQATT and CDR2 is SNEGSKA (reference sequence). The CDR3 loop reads CSARARTGINSPLHF. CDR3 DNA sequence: TGCAGTGCTAGAGCCCGGACAGGGATAAATTCACCCCTCCACTTT.

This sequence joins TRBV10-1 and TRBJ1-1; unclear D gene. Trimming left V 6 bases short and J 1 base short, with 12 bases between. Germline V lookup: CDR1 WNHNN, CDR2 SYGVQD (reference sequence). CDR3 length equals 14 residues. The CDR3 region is CASSARAGNTEAFF. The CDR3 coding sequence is TGCGCCAGCAGCGCCCGTGCGGGGAACACTGAAGCTTTCTTT.

CDR3 sequence reads: CATRQLDGSGVGYTF. The CDR3 nucleotides are TGTGCCACCAGACAACTCGACGGCAGTGGGGTCGGCTACACCTTC. This chain connects TRBV15 to TRBJ1-2; no definite D call. V was clipped by 6 bases and J by 8 bases, with 22 bases between them. From germline, CDR1 is LNHNV and CDR2 YYDKDF (reference sequence). This CDR3 spans 15 amino acids.

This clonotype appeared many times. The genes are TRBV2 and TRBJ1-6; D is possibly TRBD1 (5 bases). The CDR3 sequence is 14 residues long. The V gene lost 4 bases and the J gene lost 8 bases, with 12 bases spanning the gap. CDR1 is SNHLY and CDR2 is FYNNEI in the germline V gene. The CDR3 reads CASSATGGDSPLHF. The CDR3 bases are TGTGCCAGCAGTGCCACAGGTGGTGATTCACCCCTCCACTTT.

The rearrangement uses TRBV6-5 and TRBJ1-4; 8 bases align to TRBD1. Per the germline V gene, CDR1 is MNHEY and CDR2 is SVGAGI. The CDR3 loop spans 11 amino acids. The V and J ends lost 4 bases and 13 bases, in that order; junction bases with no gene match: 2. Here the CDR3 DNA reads TGTGCCAGCAGTTCCAGGGGGCTACTGTTTTTT. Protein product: CASSSRGLLFF.

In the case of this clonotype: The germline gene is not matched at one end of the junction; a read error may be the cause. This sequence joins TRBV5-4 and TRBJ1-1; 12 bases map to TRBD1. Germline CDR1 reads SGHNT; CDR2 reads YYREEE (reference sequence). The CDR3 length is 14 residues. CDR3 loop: CASGLGQGATEAFF. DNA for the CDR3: TGTGCCAGCGGCTTGGGACAGGGGGCGACTGAAGCTTTCTTT.

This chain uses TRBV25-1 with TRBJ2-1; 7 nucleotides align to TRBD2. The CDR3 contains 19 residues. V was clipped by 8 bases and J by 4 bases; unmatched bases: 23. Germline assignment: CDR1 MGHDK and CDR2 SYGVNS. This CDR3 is CASGGSGLAATRTYNEQFF. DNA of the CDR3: TGTGCCAGCGGGGGAAGCGGGCTAGCGGCCACCAGGACGTACAATGAGCAGTTCTTC.